This T cell receptor beta chain was recorded in a study of PD-L1 blockade in urothelial cancer. Study at large: Previous chemotherapy exposure amounted to 0 to 3 regimens for patients. A median approximately 150,000 T cells were found in blood samples.

Specified time point: pretreatment peripheral blood. The ends lost 0 bases at V and 5 bases at J; junction bases unmatched: 7. The germline V gene encodes CDR1 MGHRA and CDR2 YSYEKL. The CDR3 runs 16 residues. Sequencing used immunoSEQ multiplex PCR; TCRdb keeps in-frame clones, though not all of them. This table has about 63,000 clones, about four fifths appearing once. The TCR was taken from a man in his 70s with urothelial cancer. The input for sequencing was PBMCs, taken around atezolizumab (anti-PD-L1) treatment. This sequence joins TRBV4-1 and TRBJ2-5; 9 positions match TRBD2. The CDR3 sequence is CASSQDLSGRKETQYF. The CDR3 DNA reads as TGCGCCAGCAGCCAAGATCTAAGCGGGAGGAAGGAGACCCAGTACTTC.